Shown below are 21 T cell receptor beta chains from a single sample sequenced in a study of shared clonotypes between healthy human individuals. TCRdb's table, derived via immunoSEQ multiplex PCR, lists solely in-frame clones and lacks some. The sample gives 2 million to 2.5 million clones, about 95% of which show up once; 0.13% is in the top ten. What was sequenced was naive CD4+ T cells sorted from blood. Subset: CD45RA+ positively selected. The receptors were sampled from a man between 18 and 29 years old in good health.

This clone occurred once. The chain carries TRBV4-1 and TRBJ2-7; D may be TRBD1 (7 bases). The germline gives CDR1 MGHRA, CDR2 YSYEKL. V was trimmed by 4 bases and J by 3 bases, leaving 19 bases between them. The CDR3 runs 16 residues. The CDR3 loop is CASSPIFSQGGYEQYF. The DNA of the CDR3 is TGCGCCAGCAGCCCGATTTTTTCCCAGGGGGGCTACGAGCAGTACTTC.

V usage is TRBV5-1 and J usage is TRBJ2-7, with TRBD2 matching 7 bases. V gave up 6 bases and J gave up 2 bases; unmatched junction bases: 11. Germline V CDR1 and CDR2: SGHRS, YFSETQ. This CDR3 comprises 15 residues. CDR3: CASTNPGEGTYEQYF. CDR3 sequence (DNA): TGCGCCAGCACTAATCCCGGGGAGGGTACCTACGAGCAGTACTTC.

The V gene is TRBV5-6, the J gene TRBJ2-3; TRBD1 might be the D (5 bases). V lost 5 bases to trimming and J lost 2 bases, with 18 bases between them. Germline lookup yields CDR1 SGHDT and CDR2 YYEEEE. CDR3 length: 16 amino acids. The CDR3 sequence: CASSLGFRVATDTQYF. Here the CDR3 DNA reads TGTGCCAGCAGTCTAGGCTTCAGGGTGGCCACAGATACGCAGTATTTT.

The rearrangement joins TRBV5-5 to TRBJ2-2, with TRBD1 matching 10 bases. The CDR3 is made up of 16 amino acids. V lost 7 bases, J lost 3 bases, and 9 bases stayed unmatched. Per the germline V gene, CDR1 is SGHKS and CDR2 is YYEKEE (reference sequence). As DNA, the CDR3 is TGTGCCAGCGCGCCGTCGGGACAGGGGCACACCGGGGAGCTGTTTTTT. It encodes CASAPSGQGHTGELFF.

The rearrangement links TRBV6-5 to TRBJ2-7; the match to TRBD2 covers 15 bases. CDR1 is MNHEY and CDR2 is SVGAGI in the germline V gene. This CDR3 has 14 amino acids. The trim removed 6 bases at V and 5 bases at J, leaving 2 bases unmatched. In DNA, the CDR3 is TGTGCCAGCAGGGGACTAGCGGGGGGCAACGAGCAGTACTTC. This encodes CASRGLAGGNEQYF.

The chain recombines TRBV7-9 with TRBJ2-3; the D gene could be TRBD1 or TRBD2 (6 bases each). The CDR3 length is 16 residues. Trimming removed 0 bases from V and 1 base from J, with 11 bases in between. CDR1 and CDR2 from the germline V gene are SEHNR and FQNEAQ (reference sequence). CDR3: CASSLAGGGGTDTQYF. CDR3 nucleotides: TGTGCCAGCAGCTTAGCTGGGGGCGGGGGCACAGATACGCAGTATTTT. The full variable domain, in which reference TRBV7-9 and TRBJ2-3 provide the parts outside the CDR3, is DTGVSQNPRHKITKRGQNVTFRCDPISEHNRLYWYRQTLGQGPEFLTYFQNEAQLEKSRLLSDRFSAERPKGSFSTLEIQRTEQGDSAMYLCASSLAGGGGTDTQYFGPGTRLTVL.

The CDR3 sequence is CASSLTPDSYGYTF. The CDR3 nucleotides read TGTGCCAGCAGCTTAACCCCGGACAGCTATGGCTACACCTTC. The genes are TRBV7-9 and TRBJ1-2; D may be TRBD1 (6 bases). This CDR3 has 14 amino acids. Germline assignment: CDR1 SEHNR and CDR2 FQNEAQ (reference sequence). V lost 2 bases and J 4 bases, leaving 11 bases between the germline ends. The whole variable domain, remainder taken from reference TRBV7-9 and TRBJ1-2, is DTGVSQNPRHKITKRGQNVTFRCDPISEHNRLYWYRQTLGQGPEFLTYFQNEAQLEKSRLLSDRFSAERPKGSFSTLEIQRTEQGDSAMYLCASSLTPDSYGYTFGSGTRLTVV.

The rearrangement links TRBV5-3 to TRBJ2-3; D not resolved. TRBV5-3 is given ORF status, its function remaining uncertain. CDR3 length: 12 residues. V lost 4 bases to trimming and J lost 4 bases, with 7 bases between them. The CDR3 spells CARSALPDTQYF. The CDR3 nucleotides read TGTGCCAGAAGCGCCCTCCCAGATACGCAGTATTTT.

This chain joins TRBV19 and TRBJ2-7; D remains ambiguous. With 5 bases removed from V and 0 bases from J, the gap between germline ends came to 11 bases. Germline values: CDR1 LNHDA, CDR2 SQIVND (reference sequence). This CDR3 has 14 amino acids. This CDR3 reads CASSREAISYEQYF. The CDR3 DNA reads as TGTGCCAGTAGTCGTGAGGCCATCTCCTACGAGCAGTACTTC.

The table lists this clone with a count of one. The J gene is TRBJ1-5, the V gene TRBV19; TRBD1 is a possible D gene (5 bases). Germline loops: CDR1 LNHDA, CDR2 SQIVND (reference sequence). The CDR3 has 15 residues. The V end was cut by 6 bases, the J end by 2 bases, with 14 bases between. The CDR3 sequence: CASRSRGVRNQPQHF. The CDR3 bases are TGTGCCAGTAGATCTCGGGGCGTACGCAATCAGCCCCAGCATTTT.

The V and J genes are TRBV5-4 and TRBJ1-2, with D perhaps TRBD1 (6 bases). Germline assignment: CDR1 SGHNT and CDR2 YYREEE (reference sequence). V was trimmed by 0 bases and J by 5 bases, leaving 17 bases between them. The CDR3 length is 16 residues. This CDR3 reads CASSLAGARGVYGYTF. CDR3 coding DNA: TGTGCCAGCAGCTTGGCTGGGGCCAGGGGTGTTTATGGCTACACCTTC.

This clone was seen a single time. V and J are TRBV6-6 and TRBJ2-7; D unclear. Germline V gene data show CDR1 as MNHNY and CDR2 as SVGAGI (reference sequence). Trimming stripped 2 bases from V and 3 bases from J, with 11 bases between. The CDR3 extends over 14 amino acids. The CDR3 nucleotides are TGTGCCAGCAGTTACAAGGAGAACGGCTACGAGCAGTACTTC. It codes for CASSYKENGYEQYF.

The CDR3, as DNA: TGTGCCAGCAGCCCTCAAAAGGGACTCCGCACCGGGGAGCTGTTTTTT. Its translation is CASSPQKGLRTGELFF. The chain links TRBV11-3 to TRBJ2-2; D might be TRBD2 (6 bases). The CDR3 runs 16 residues. V lost 5 bases, J lost 4 bases, and 17 bases lay in between. From germline, CDR1 is SGHNT and CDR2 YENEEA.

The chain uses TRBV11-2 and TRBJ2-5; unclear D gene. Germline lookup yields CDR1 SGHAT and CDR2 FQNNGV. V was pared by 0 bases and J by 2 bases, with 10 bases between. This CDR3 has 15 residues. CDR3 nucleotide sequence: TGTGCCAGCAGCTTAGAGGGTACTAAACAAGAGACCCAGTACTTC. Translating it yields CASSLEGTKQETQYF.

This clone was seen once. CDR3 DNA: TGTGCCAGCAGTTTAGGACAGGGTATCTCCTACGAGCAGTACTTC. Amino acid sequence: CASSLGQGISYEQYF. This chain links TRBV28 with TRBJ2-7, with TRBD1 matching 8 bases. The length of the CDR3 is 15 residues. Per the germline V gene, CDR1 is MDHEN and CDR2 is SYDVKM. Trimming cost V 2 bases and J 0 bases; bases outside gene matches: 3.

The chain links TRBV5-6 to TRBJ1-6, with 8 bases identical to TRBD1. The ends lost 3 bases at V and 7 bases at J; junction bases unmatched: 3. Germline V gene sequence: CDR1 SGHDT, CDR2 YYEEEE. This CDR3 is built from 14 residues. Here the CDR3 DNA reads TGTGCCAGCAGCTCGACAGGGGCAAATTCACCCCTCCACTTT. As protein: CASSSTGANSPLHF.

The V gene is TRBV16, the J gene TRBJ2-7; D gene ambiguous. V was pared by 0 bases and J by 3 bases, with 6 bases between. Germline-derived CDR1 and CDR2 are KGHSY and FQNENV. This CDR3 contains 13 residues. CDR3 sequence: CASSQSAVYEQYF. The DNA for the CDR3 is TGTGCCAGCAGCCAATCCGCGGTCTACGAGCAGTACTTC.

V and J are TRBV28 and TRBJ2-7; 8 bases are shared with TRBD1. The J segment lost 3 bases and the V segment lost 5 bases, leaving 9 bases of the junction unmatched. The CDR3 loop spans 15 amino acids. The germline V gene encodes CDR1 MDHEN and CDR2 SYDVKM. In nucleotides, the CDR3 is TGTGCCAGCAGTGGCGGACAGGGAAAATTCTACGAGCAGTACTTC. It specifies CASSGGQGKFYEQYF.

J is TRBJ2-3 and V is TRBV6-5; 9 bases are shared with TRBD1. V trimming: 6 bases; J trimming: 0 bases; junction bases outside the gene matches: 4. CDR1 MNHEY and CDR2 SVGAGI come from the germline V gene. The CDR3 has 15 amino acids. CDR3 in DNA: TGTGCCAGCAGAAGACAGGGGGGTAGCACAGATACGCAGTATTTT. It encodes CASRRQGGSTDTQYF.

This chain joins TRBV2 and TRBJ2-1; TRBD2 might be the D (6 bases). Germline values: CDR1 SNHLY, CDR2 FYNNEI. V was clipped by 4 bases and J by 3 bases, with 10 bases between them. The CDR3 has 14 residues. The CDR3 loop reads CASSVGGIYNEQFF. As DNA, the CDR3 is TGTGCCAGCAGTGTCGGCGGGATCTACAATGAGCAGTTCTTC.

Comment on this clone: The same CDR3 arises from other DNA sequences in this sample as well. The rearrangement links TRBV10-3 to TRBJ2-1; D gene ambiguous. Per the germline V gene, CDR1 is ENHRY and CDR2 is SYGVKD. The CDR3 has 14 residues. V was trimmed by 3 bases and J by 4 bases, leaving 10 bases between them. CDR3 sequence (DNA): TGTGCCATCAGTGAAGCTAGAGAATACAATGAGCAGTTCTTC. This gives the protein CAISEAREYNEQFF.